Below are 20 T cell receptor beta chains sequenced from a single sample in a study of OX40 agonist ivuxolimab in advanced cancers. The repertoire was sequenced with immunoSEQ multiplex PCR; TCRdb's copy has only in-frame clones and lacks some. In the table there are 70,000 to 95,000 clones, 84% of which are singletons. Material: CD4+ or CD8+ T cells sorted from blood, obtained in a trial of the OX40 agonist ivuxolimab. Receptors originate from an adult with an advanced solid tumor such as melanoma, head and neck, liver or kidney cancer.

The rearrangement joins TRBV5-1 to TRBJ2-2; 8 bases match TRBD1. There are 17 residues in the CDR3. The trim removed 1 base at V and 4 bases at J, leaving 9 bases unmatched. Germline values: CDR1 SGHRS, CDR2 YFSETQ. In DNA form, the CDR3 reads TGCGCCAGCAGCTTGAGCGAGGGACAGGCGATCACCGGGGAGCTGTTTTTT. Its translation is CASSLSEGQAITGELFF.

This rearrangement joins TRBV21-1 to TRBJ1-5. TRBV21-1 is a pseudogene. The CDR3 sequence is 13 residues long. Written as DNA, the CDR3 is TGTGCCAGATACTCCAGAAGCAATCAGCCCCAGCATTTT. It translates to CARYSRSNQPQHF.

CDR3 DNA sequence: TGCGCCAGCAGTCAATCGATTAGCTTAGTAAGGGTGAACACTGAAGCTTTCTTT. Protein: CASSQSISLVRVNTEAFF. The chain joins TRBV23-1 to TRBJ1-1; D uncertain. TRBV23-1 is marked as an open reading frame, function uncertain. Between the trimmed V and J ends, which lost 0 bases and 0 bases, there was a span of 17 bases. The CDR3 runs 18 residues.

This rearrangement joins TRBV7-7 to TRBJ2-2; D perhaps matches TRBD1 (6 bases). The CDR3 runs 14 residues. Germline CDR1 reads SSHAT; CDR2 reads FNYEAQ (reference sequence). The V gene lost 6 bases and the J gene lost 0 bases, with 8 bases spanning the gap. DNA of the CDR3: TGTGCCAGCAGTCGGACAGCGAACACCGGGGAGCTGTTTTTT. It is translated as CASSRTANTGELFF.

This rearrangement joins TRBV18 to TRBJ2-7, with 7 bases that match TRBD1. This CDR3 contains 17 residues. V shed 1 base, J shed 6 bases, and the junction held 15 bases outside the gene matches. From germline, CDR1 is KGHSH and CDR2 LQKENI. The DNA for the CDR3 is TGTGCCAGCTCACCACAGGAGACTGAGACAGGGAAAGGCGAGCAGTACTTC. Translated, it gives CASSPQETETGKGEQYF.

The chain has TRBV11-3 and TRBJ1-1; unclear D gene. V dropped 0 bases and J dropped 0 bases, with 8 bases sitting between them. The CDR3 runs to 15 residues. Germline V gene lookup returns CDR1 SGHNT and CDR2 YENEEA. The CDR3 sequence: CASSLDGTMNTEAFF. CDR3 coding DNA: TGTGCCAGCAGCTTAGACGGCACAATGAACACTGAAGCTTTCTTT. The whole variable domain, filled in from reference TRBV11-3 and TRBJ1-1, reads EAGVVQSPRYKIIEKKQPVAFWCNPISGHNTLYWYLQNLGQGPELLIRYENEEAVDDSQLPKDRFSAERLKGVDSTLKIQPAELGDSAVYLCASSLDGTMNTEAFFGQGTRLTVV.

V usage is TRBV10-3 and J usage is TRBJ1-1; D remains unclear. V was trimmed by 0 bases and J by 8 bases, leaving 7 bases between them. The CDR3 has 12 amino acids. Germline V gene sequence: CDR1 ENHRY, CDR2 SYGVKD. CDR3 region: CAISESRFEAFF. In DNA, the CDR3 is TGTGCCATCAGTGAGTCGAGGTTCGAAGCTTTCTTT.

This clone was counted only a few times. The genes are TRBV5-6 and TRBJ1-5; D not certain. The CDR3 contains 15 residues. Trimming shortened V by 1 base and J by 0 bases, and 8 bases separated the two germline ends. Germline V gene lookup returns CDR1 SGHDT and CDR2 YYEEEE. CDR3 protein: CASSLRGNSNQPQHF. The DNA of the CDR3 is TGTGCCAGCAGCTTGAGAGGAAATAGCAATCAGCCCCAGCATTTT.

The V and J genes are TRBV11-2 and TRBJ1-6, with 9 bases aligning to TRBD1. From germline, CDR1 is SGHAT and CDR2 FQNNGV. The CDR3 totals 15 residues. J was trimmed by 9 bases and V by 6 bases; bases with no gene match: 9. The CDR3 protein is CASRLGQGSLSPLHF. Written as DNA, the CDR3 is TGTGCCAGCAGGCTCGGACAGGGGTCTCTTTCACCCCTCCACTTT.

This clone occurred once. The rearrangement joins TRBV9 to TRBJ2-7; 9 bases are shared with TRBD1. This CDR3 comprises 16 residues. Germline loops: CDR1 SGDLS, CDR2 YYNGEE. The V segment lost 2 bases and the J segment 5 bases; nucleotides outside the gene matches: 11. CDR3 sequence reads: CASSVGVETGGNEQYF. The CDR3 bases are TGTGCCAGCAGCGTCGGAGTGGAGACAGGGGGAAACGAGCAGTACTTC.

This clone was counted only a few times. The chain couples TRBV7-2 to TRBJ1-4, with D possibly being TRBD1 (5 bases). Germline V lookup: CDR1 SGHTA, CDR2 FQGNSA. This CDR3 has 13 residues. V shed 8 bases and J shed 0 bases, with 7 bases lying between them. The CDR3 DNA sequence: TGTGCCAGCCGGGACGCAACTAATGAAAAACTGTTTTTT. Translating gives CASRDATNEKLFF.

This clone was seen just once. The V gene is TRBV29-1, the J gene TRBJ2-5; perhaps TRBD1 as D (6 bases). Germline CDR1 and CDR2: SQVTM and ANQGSEA. This CDR3 has 13 amino acids. V was pared by 7 bases and J by 2 bases, with 14 bases between. CDR3 sequence: CSAMNRAQETQYF. For the CDR3, the DNA is TGCAGCGCAATGAACAGGGCTCAAGAGACCCAGTACTTC. Filled out from reference TRBV29-1 and TRBJ2-5, the complete variable domain reads SAVISQKPSRDICQRGTSLTIQCQVDSQVTMMFWYRQQPGQSLTLIATANQGSEATYESGFVIDKFPISRPNLTFSTLTVSNMSPEDSSIYLCSAMNRAQETQYFGPGTRLLVL.

The chain combines TRBV4-2 with TRBJ1-1, with 7 bases fitting TRBD1. The CDR3 consists of 15 residues. In germline, CDR1 is LGHNA, CDR2 YNFKEQ. Losses at the gene ends were 0 bases for V and 1 base for J; bases not matched to a gene: 2. The CDR3, as DNA: TGTGCCAGCAGCCAAGACGGGACAGCGAACACTGAAGCTTTCTTT. Translating gives CASSQDGTANTEAFF.

The V call is TRBV7-3, the J call TRBJ1-4, with D perhaps matching TRBD1 (5 bases). CDR3 size: 15 residues. Germline V gene lookup returns CDR1 SGHTA and CDR2 FQGTGA. Trimming cost V 5 bases and J 7 bases, with 17 bases left between them. The CDR3 sequence: CASSPQGGGGEKLFF. CDR3 coding DNA: TGTGCCAGCAGCCCCCAGGGTGGTGGAGGTGAAAAACTGTTTTTT.

J is TRBJ1-1 and V is TRBV28; 7 nucleotides agree with TRBD1. J was trimmed by 4 bases and V by 5 bases; bases with no gene match: 4. CDR3 size: 13 residues. Germline V lookup: CDR1 MDHEN, CDR2 SYDVKM. The CDR3 sequence is CASSPGGGTEAFF. In nucleotides, the CDR3 is TGTGCCAGCAGTCCAGGGGGGGGCACTGAAGCTTTCTTT.

V is TRBV27 and J is TRBJ1-5, with unresolved D. The CDR3 extends over 13 amino acids. Deletions cut 2 bases from V and 7 bases from J, with 9 bases between. From germline, CDR1 is MNHEY and CDR2 SMNVEV (reference sequence). CDR3 residues: CASSLSPTQPQHF. The CDR3 DNA reads as TGTGCCAGCAGTTTAAGTCCCACGCAGCCCCAGCATTTT.

This chain joins TRBV25-1 and TRBJ1-2; 8 bases are a match to TRBD1. CDR3 length equals 13 residues. Losses at the gene ends were 7 bases for V and 4 bases for J; bases not matched to a gene: 5. From germline, CDR1 is MGHDK and CDR2 SYGVNS. Here the CDR3 reads CASMLGTGYGYTF. For the CDR3, the DNA is TGTGCCAGCATGCTTGGGACAGGCTATGGCTACACCTTC.

V and J are TRBV4-3 and TRBJ1-6; 7 nucleotides agree with TRBD1. With 0 bases clipped from V and 8 bases from J, the junction kept 4 bases outside the gene matches. Looked up from germline, CDR1 is LGHNA and CDR2 is YSLEER. The CDR3 consists of 15 residues. The CDR3 DNA reads TGCGCCAGCAGCCAAGATCAGGGGGAGCATTCACCCCTCCACTTT. Translation: CASSQDQGEHSPLHF.

This chain joins TRBV7-9 and TRBJ2-7; D is ambiguous. The CDR3 contains 13 residues. Germline V gene lookup returns CDR1 SEHNR and CDR2 FQNEAQ (reference sequence). V was trimmed by 5 bases and J by 1 base, leaving 9 bases between them. The CDR3 bases are TGTGCCAGCAGCCGGACGTCTTCCTACGAGCAGTACTTC. Translated, it gives CASSRTSSYEQYF.

The rearrangement uses TRBV5-4 and TRBJ2-2, with TRBD1 identical over 7 bases. This CDR3 region has 15 residues. V lost 0 bases to trimming and J lost 4 bases; unmatched junction nucleotides: 3. The germline V gene encodes CDR1 SGHNT and CDR2 YYREEE (reference sequence). DNA of the CDR3: TGTGCCAGCAGCTTGGGGACAGGAGCCACCGGGGAGCTGTTTTTT. Amino acid sequence: CASSLGTGATGELFF.